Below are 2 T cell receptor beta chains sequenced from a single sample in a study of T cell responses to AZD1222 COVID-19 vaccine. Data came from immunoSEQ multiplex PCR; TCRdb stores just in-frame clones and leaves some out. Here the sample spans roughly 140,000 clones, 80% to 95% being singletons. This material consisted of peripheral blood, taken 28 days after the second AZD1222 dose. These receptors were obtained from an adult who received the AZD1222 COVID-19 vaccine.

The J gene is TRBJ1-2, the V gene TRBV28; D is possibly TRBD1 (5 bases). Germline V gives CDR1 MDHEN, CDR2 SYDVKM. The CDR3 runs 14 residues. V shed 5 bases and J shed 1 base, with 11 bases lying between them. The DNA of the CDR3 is TGTGCCAGCAGTCAGGACACAAATAACTATGGCTACACCTTC. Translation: CASSQDTNNYGYTF.

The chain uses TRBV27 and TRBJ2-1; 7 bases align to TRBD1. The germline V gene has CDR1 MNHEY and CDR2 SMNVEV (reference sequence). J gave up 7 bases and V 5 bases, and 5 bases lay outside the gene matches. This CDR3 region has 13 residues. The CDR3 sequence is CASSPIRGNEQFF. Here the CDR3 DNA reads TGTGCCAGCAGTCCAATCAGGGGGAATGAGCAGTTCTTC.